This T cell receptor (beta chain) was captured in a study of early T cells in non-severe SARS-CoV-2 infection. This clonotype showed up just a few times. This CDR3 comprises 15 residues. V lost 3 bases to trimming and J lost 8 bases, with 20 bases between them. Germline-derived CDR1 and CDR2 are SGDLS and YYNGEE. Unique molecular identifier tags were affixed to discrete cDNA molecules. MiXCR was run by TCRdb on the 5' RACE reads, yielding one entry per CDR3 protein. The sample contains around 60,000 distinct CDR3 sequences, over 10% of which appear only once. The sample taken for sequencing was whole blood. This sequence joins TRBV9 and TRBJ1-1; weak D call: TRBD1 (5 bases). This clonotype was obtained from an adult who was a healthcare worker with PCR-confirmed SARS-CoV-2 infection or an uninfected control (not recorded which). The CDR3 nucleotides are TGTGCCAGCAGCGACGCTGGAGGGGCCTCCTTCGAAGCTTTCTTT. Translated, it gives CASSDAGGASFEAFF.